The 10 T cell receptor beta chains listed next were all sequenced from one sample in a study of T cell repertoires in ileal Crohn's disease. Time point reported: neoterminal ileum biopsy at postoperative endoscopy, about 6 months after surgery. Profiled with immunoSEQ multiplex PCR; TCRdb holds only in-frame clones, not every one. Of more than 50,000 clones listed, approximately 88% are singletons. The sequencing sample was made of ileal tissue. The receptors were sampled from an adult with Crohn's disease.

This chain connects TRBV5-4 to TRBJ1-2; 7 nucleotides match TRBD1. J lost 6 bases, V lost 1 base, and 18 bases had no gene match. This CDR3 has 18 residues. In germline, CDR1 is SGHNT, CDR2 YYREEE (reference sequence). CDR3 coding DNA: TGTGCCAGCAGCTTGCTCCCGAAAACAGGGGAAGGGACGGATGGCTACACCTTC. It translates to CASSLLPKTGEGTDGYTF.

The V and J genes are TRBV2 and TRBJ2-2; D might be TRBD1 (5 bases). CDR1 and CDR2 from the germline V gene are SNHLY and FYNNEI. With 9 bases removed from V and 7 bases from J, the gap between germline ends came to 12 bases. The CDR3 is made up of 12 amino acids. CDR3 residues: CASPGLHGELFF. Written as DNA, the CDR3 is TGTGCCAGTCCAGGGTTGCACGGGGAGCTGTTTTTT.

A few counts support this clone. This rearrangement joins TRBV11-2 to TRBJ1-1; a weak D match, TRBD1 (5 bases). The length of the CDR3 is 15 residues. The germline V gene has CDR1 SGHAT and CDR2 FQNNGV. V was shortened by 5 bases and J by 5 bases, with 18 bases between the two germline ends. CDR3 nucleotides: TGTGCCAGCAGCCGCATAATCGGGGGAACAACTGAAGCTTTCTTT. Its protein is CASSRIIGGTTEAFF.

J is TRBJ2-5 and V is TRBV18; D is possibly TRBD1 (7 bases). Trimming took 1 base from V and 4 from J, leaving 16 bases between them. Per germline, CDR1 KGHSH and CDR2 LQKENI. The CDR3 length is 16 residues. The CDR3 protein is CASSPLQSGGRETQYF. The CDR3 region has the DNA TGTGCCAGCTCACCACTACAATCAGGGGGGCGAGAGACCCAGTACTTC. Using reference TRBV18 and TRBJ2-5 for the parts outside the CDR3, the full variable domain is NAGVMQNPRHLVRRRGQEARLRCSPMKGHSHVYWYRQLPEEGLKFMVYLQKENIIDESGMPKERFSAEFPKEGPSILRIQQVVRGDSAAYFCASSPLQSGGRETQYFGPGTRLLVL.

The chain recombines TRBV6-5 with TRBJ1-3; weak D call: TRBD1 (6 bases). This CDR3 is built from 14 residues. Trimming removed 8 bases at V and 4 bases at J, with 15 bases between. Germline CDR1 is MNHEY and CDR2 is SVGAGI. The CDR3 DNA is TGTGCCAGCTCTCTTACAGGGTTGGGAAACACCATATATTTT. This encodes CASSLTGLGNTIYF.

This clone appeared a single time. The chain uses TRBV5-1 and TRBJ2-1; D not certain. The CDR3 extends over 12 amino acids. Trimming stripped 3 bases from V and 15 bases from J, with 16 bases between. Germline V lookup: CDR1 SGHRS, CDR2 YFSETQ. In nucleotides, the CDR3 is TGCGCCAGCAGCTCACCAGACCGGGTCTGGTTCTTC. Translation: CASSSPDRVWFF.

J is TRBJ2-7 and V is TRBV2; 8 bases line up with TRBD2. The DNA matches TRBJ2-1 better at its end, which makes the J call doubtful. Germline CDR1 is SNHLY and CDR2 is FYNNEI. CDR3 length: 13 amino acids. DNA of the CDR3: TGTGCCAGCAGTGAACTAGCGGGCCATGAGCAGTTCTTC. This gives the protein CASSELAGHEQFF.

The chain carries TRBV5-6 and TRBJ1-1; TRBD1 might be the D (5 bases). Trimming left V 5 bases short and J 1 base short, with 12 bases between. Germline CDR1 and CDR2: SGHDT and YYEEEE. CDR3 size: 14 residues. The CDR3 loop reads CASRRIQGNTEAFF. In nucleotides, the CDR3 is TGTGCCAGCAGGCGTATCCAGGGGAACACTGAAGCTTTCTTT.

This clone is termed medium-sized. This chain joins TRBV5-1 and TRBJ1-1; 7 nucleotides line up with TRBD1. Germline CDR1 is SGHRS and CDR2 is YFSETQ. V shed 5 bases, J shed 6 bases, and the junction held 13 bases outside the gene matches. The CDR3 spans 15 residues. CDR3 sequence reads: CASSLKTGSVSEAFF. Here the CDR3 DNA reads TGCGCCAGCAGTCTCAAGACAGGGAGTGTATCTGAAGCTTTCTTT.

The chain is built from TRBV29-1 and TRBJ1-2; D is undetermined. In germline, CDR1 is SQVTM, CDR2 ANQGSEA. CDR3 size: 13 residues. The germline V and J ends were trimmed by 5 bases and 5 bases, with 15 bases remaining between them. The CDR3 bases are TGCAGCGTTATGCAGGACGGCGGGTATGGCTACACCTTC. It codes for CSVMQDGGYGYTF.